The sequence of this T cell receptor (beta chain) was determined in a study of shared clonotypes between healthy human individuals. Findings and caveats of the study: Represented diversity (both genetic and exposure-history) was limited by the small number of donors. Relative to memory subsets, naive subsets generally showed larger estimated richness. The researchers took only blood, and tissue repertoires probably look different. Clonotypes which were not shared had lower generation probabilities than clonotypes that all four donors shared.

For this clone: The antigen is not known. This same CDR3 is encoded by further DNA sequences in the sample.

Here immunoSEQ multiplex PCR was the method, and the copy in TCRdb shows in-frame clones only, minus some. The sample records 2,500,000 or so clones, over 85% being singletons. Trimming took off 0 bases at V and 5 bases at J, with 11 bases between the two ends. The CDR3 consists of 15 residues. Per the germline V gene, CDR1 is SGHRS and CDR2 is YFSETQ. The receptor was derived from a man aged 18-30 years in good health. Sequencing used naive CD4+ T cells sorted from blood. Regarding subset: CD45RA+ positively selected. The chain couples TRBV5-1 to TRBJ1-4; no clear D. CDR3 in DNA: TGCGCCAGCAGCTTGGTAGGCAATTTGAATGAAAAACTGTTTTTT. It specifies CASSLVGNLNEKLFF.